This T cell receptor beta chain was observed in a study of cytomegalovirus exposure and HLA in healthy donors. Study at large: T cells numbering around 200 million yielded 100 million to 120 million unique TCR beta sequences in an earlier analysis. Study conclusions and caveats: In an earlier analysis, in about 530 donors, most V segments appeared productive either ~87% or ~30% of the time.

Amplification used 60 Vbeta primers and 13 Jbeta primers. The data were produced by immunoSEQ multiplex PCR, yet TCRdb's version contains in-frame clones alone and is incomplete. The sample comprises 180,000 or so clones, under 80% of which are singletons, and 2% to 2.5% rests with the top ten. V lost 2 bases, J lost 9 bases, and 6 bases stayed unmatched. CDR1 and CDR2 from the germline V gene are SNHLY and FYNNEI. CDR3 length equals 15 residues. Details on this clone: The target antigen is unknown.

What was sequenced was PBMCs. This clonotype was obtained from a woman aged 25-40 years in good health and CMV-seropositive. The chain employs TRBV2 and TRBJ2-1; the match to TRBD1 covers 11 bases. CDR3 protein: CASSENGQGAGEQFF. The CDR3 coding sequence is TGTGCCAGCAGTGAAAACGGACAGGGGGCAGGTGAGCAGTTCTTC.